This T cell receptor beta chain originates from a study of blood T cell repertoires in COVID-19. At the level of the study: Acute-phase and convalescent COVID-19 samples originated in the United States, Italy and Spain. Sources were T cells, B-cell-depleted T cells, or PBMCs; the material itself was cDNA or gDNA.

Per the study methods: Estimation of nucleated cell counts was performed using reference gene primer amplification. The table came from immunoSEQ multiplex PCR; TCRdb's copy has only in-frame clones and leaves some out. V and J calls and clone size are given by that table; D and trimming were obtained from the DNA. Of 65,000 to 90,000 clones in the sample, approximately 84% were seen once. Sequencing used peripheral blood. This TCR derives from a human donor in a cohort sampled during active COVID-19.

CDR3 nucleotides: TGCGCCAGCAGCCAAGTAGGACTCCGAACTAACACCGGGGAGCTGTTTTTT. This translates into CASSQVGLRTNTGELFF. The V gene is TRBV4-1, the J gene TRBJ2-2, with D tentatively TRBD2 (5 bases). This CDR3 spans 17 amino acids. Per the germline V gene, CDR1 is MGHRA and CDR2 is YSYEKL. V dropped 1 base and J dropped 2 bases, with 14 bases sitting between them.